A selection of T cell receptor beta chains follows, all from one sample in a study of T cell changes during pregnancy in multiple sclerosis. Sequencing used immunoSEQ multiplex PCR; TCRdb keeps in-frame clones, though not all of them. The sample lists 75,000 to 90,000 clones; just over 90% were seen once. Here the sequenced sample was CD4+ T cells from peripheral blood mononuclear cells, taken before pregnancy. The receptors shown here come from a female donor with multiple sclerosis, enrolled in a pregnancy study. The CDR3 runs from the conserved cysteine through the conserved F or W. The order of the fields is D gene, J gene, V gene, clone size, CDR3 DNA, CDR3 protein. The D gene is left open where the match is weak. Clone size is given for some rows only: seen once, a few or many times, or a class if the clone is expanded.

d_gene: NA; j_gene: TRBJ2-2; v_gene: TRBV2; abundance: NA; CDR3nt: TGTGCCAGCAGTGATAGGGGCACCGGGGAGCTGTTTTTT; CDR3aa: CASSDRGTGELFF
d_gene: TRBD1; j_gene: TRBJ1-3; v_gene: TRBV7-2; abundance: NA; CDR3nt: TGTGCCAGCAGCGTAGGCCGGACAGGGATTTCTGGAAACACCATATATTTT; CDR3aa: CASSVGRTGISGNTIYF
d_gene: TRBD1; j_gene: TRBJ1-3; v_gene: TRBV19; abundance: NA; CDR3nt: TGTGCCAGTAGTATAACAGGGGCTGGAAACACCATATATTTT; CDR3aa: CASSITGAGNTIYF
d_gene: TRBD1; j_gene: TRBJ1-2; v_gene: TRBV5-4; abundance: NA; CDR3nt: TGTGCCAGCAGCTTGACAGGGGGCGATGGCTACACCTTC; CDR3aa: CASSLTGGDGYTF
d_gene: NA; j_gene: TRBJ1-1; v_gene: TRBV6-1; abundance: NA; CDR3nt: TGTGCCAGCAGCTCTAATGACATCACTGAAGCTTTCTTT; CDR3aa: CASSSNDITEAFF
d_gene: NA; j_gene: TRBJ2-2; v_gene: TRBV5-4; abundance: few; CDR3nt: TGTGCCAGCAGCTCAGGGGTGAGCCACGGCACCGGGGAGCTGTTTTTT; CDR3aa: CASSSGVSHGTGELFF
d_gene: NA; j_gene: TRBJ1-2; v_gene: TRBV6-5; abundance: NA; CDR3nt: TGTGCCAGCAGTTACTCTCGGGGAGCGAACTATGGCTACACCTTC; CDR3aa: CASSYSRGANYGYTF
d_gene: NA; j_gene: TRBJ1-2; v_gene: TRBV7-2; abundance: NA; CDR3nt: TGTGCCAGCGGGTCAGGGATGTTTAACTATGGCTACACCTTC; CDR3aa: CASGSGMFNYGYTF
d_gene: TRBD2; j_gene: TRBJ2-1; v_gene: TRBV19; abundance: NA; CDR3nt: TGTGCCAGTAGTATAAGCCCTCCGGGACTAGCGGGAAGTCTAAACAATGAGCAGTTCTTC; CDR3aa: CASSISPPGLAGSLNNEQFF
d_gene: NA; j_gene: TRBJ2-1; v_gene: TRBV19; abundance: NA; CDR3nt: TGTGCCAGTGGGCCCACGCACAGCTCCTACAATGAGCAGTTCTTC; CDR3aa: CASGPTHSSYNEQFF
d_gene: NA; j_gene: TRBJ1-3; v_gene: TRBV13; abundance: NA; CDR3nt: TGTGCCAGCAGCCCTACAGGGCGCTCTGGAAACACCATATATTTT; CDR3aa: CASSPTGRSGNTIYF
d_gene: TRBD1; j_gene: TRBJ1-1; v_gene: TRBV5-8; abundance: once; CDR3nt: TGTGCCAGCAGAAGTAGGGGGCTCCGGGCTTTCTTT; CDR3aa: CASRSRGLRAFF
d_gene: NA; j_gene: TRBJ1-1; v_gene: TRBV28; abundance: NA; CDR3nt: TGTGCCAGCAGTTTATCCAACAGGGAAGCTTTCTTT; CDR3aa: CASSLSNREAFF
d_gene: TRBD1; j_gene: TRBJ1-2; v_gene: TRBV6-1; abundance: NA; CDR3nt: TGTGCCAGCAGTGAAGCAGGGGGCGGCTACACCTTC; CDR3aa: CASSEAGGGYTF
d_gene: TRBD2; j_gene: TRBJ2-3; v_gene: TRBV7-2; abundance: NA; CDR3nt: TGTGCCAGCAGCTCACTAGCGGGGGGGACAGATACGCAGTATTTT; CDR3aa: CASSSLAGGTDTQYF
d_gene: TRBD2; j_gene: TRBJ2-7; v_gene: TRBV11-2; abundance: NA; CDR3nt: TGTGCCAGCAGCCCAACGAGCGGGGAGGGGACCTACGAGCAGTACTTC; CDR3aa: CASSPTSGEGTYEQYF
d_gene: TRBD1; j_gene: TRBJ1-2; v_gene: TRBV7-2; abundance: NA; CDR3nt: TGTGCCAGCAGCTTAGCGGGGACAGCCTATGGCTACACCTTC; CDR3aa: CASSLAGTAYGYTF